These 14 T cell receptor beta chains originate from one sample sequenced in a study of vaccination and CD4 T cells after COVID-19. Indicated treatment: 10-day PBMC culture with coronavirus spike peptide pools or control peptides (ViraFEST assay). These TCRs' antigens remain unknown. With the Oncomine TCR Beta short-read assay, DNA from cultured CD4+ T cells was sequenced. Each CDR3 protein gets one entry after TCRdb re-called the PCR reads with MiXCR. The table lists roughly 16,000 distinct CDR3 sequences, 65% to 80% of them singletons. The sequenced sample was CD4+ T cells from blood, cultured in vitro. The receptors were sampled from a human donor who had recovered from COVID-19.

There are a few counts of this clonotype. This chain connects TRBV10-1 to TRBJ1-2; D gene uncertain. Trimming left V 5 bases short and J 2 bases short, with 15 bases between. CDR1 and CDR2 (germline): WNHNN, SYGVQD (reference sequence). The CDR3 extends over 15 amino acids. CDR3 sequence: CASSIQVQSNYGYTF. The CDR3 nucleotides read TGCGCCAGCAGTATTCAGGTTCAGTCGAACTATGGCTACACCTTC.

V usage is TRBV7-6 and J usage is TRBJ1-1; D possibly corresponds to TRBD1 (6 bases). The CDR3 spans 15 residues. Germline V CDR1 and CDR2: SGHVS, FNYEAQ. Trimming stripped 3 bases from V and 5 bases from J, with 16 bases between. The chain's CDR3 is CASSLGAGAGTEAFF. CDR3 bases: TGTGCCAGCAGCTTGGGAGCGGGGGCCGGGACTGAAGCTTTCTTT.

The genes are TRBV11-2 and TRBJ1-6; TRBD1 is a possible D gene (5 bases). Germline V lookup: CDR1 SGHAT, CDR2 FQNNGV. V gave up 9 bases and J gave up 6 bases, with 15 bases separating them. The CDR3 spans 14 residues. The CDR3, as DNA: TGTGCCAGGGGGGTGGGGCTAGGTAATTCACCCCTCCACTTT. Its translation: CARGVGLGNSPLHF.

The chain joins TRBV7-2 to TRBJ2-5; TRBD1 agrees at 7 bases. The CDR3 totals 15 residues. Trimming took 1 base from V and 3 from J; bases not matched to a gene: 5. Germline assignment: CDR1 SGHTA and CDR2 FQGNSA. The CDR3 DNA sequence: TGTGCCAGCAGCTTAGGAGACAGGGACAAAGAGACCCAGTACTTC. Protein sequence: CASSLGDRDKETQYF.

This chain uses TRBV28 with TRBJ1-4; D not resolved. The CDR3 is made up of 10 amino acids. The germline V gene encodes CDR1 MDHEN and CDR2 SYDVKM. V gave up 10 bases and J gave up 12 bases, with 12 bases separating them. The CDR3 DNA reads as TGTGCCACCTCTAGGGTGGAACTGTTTTTT. This codes for CATSRVELFF.

The J gene is TRBJ1-6, the V gene TRBV6-1; no clear D. This CDR3 region has 14 residues. The V gene's germline CDR1 is MNHNS and CDR2 SASEGT. Trimming cost V 8 bases and J 6 bases, with 14 bases left between them. CDR3 region: CASSDRRLNSPLHF. As DNA, the CDR3 is TGTGCCAGCTCAGATCGCAGGCTTAATTCACCCCTCCACTTT.

The chain is built from TRBV28 and TRBJ1-1, with D possibly being TRBD1 (5 bases). Trimming removed 6 bases at V and 1 base at J, with 18 bases between. The CDR3 is made up of 16 amino acids. In germline, CDR1 is MDHEN, CDR2 SYDVKM. CDR3 residues: CASRGSEGPRNTEAFF. As DNA, the CDR3 is TGTGCCAGCAGGGGGTCCGAGGGGCCTAGGAACACTGAAGCTTTCTTT. Supplemented by reference TRBV28 and TRBJ1-1, the full variable domain reads DVKVTQSSRYLVKRTGEKVFLECVQDMDHENMFWYRQDPGLGLRLIYFSYDVKMKEKGDIPEGYSVSREKKERFSLILESASTNQTSMYLCASRGSEGPRNTEAFFGQGTRLTVV.

This clonotype was detected a few times. V gene TRBV7-9 combines with J gene TRBJ2-3; D not resolved. V was trimmed by 7 bases and J by 3 bases, leaving 14 bases between them. Germline V CDR1 and CDR2: SEHNR, FQNEAQ (reference sequence). This CDR3 spans 14 amino acids. The DNA for the CDR3 is TGTGCCAGCACCCGGGTGGTGGGTACAGATACGCAGTATTTT. This encodes CASTRVVGTDTQYF. Variable domain in full (rest from reference TRBV7-9 and TRBJ2-3): DTGVSQNPRHKITKRGQNVTFRCDPISEHNRLYWYRQTLGQGPEFLTYFQNEAQLEKSRLLSDRFSAERPKGSFSTLEIQRTEQGDSAMYLCASTRVVGTDTQYFGPGTRLTVL.

The V and J genes are TRBV28 and TRBJ2-1, with 11 positions matching TRBD2. Germline CDR1 reads MDHEN; CDR2 reads SYDVKM. The junction had 2 bases not matched to a gene; V was cut back by 3 bases and J by 7 bases. This CDR3 has 14 residues. CDR3 bases: TGTGCCAGCAGTTTGCTAGCGGGAGGTAATGAGCAGTTCTTC. Translated: CASSLLAGGNEQFF.

The chain combines TRBV12-3 or TRBV12-4 with TRBJ1-2; maybe TRBD1 (6 bases). Trimming cost V 5 bases and J 3 bases, with 16 bases left between them. CDR3 length: 15 residues. The CDR3 nucleotides are TGTGCCAGCAGTCGATCCACAGGGTCCGACTATGGCTACACCTTC. Its translation is CASSRSTGSDYGYTF.

The gene calls are TRBV18 and TRBJ2-5, with D perhaps TRBD1 (5 bases). This CDR3 is 14 amino acids long. V lost 1 base to trimming and J lost 5 bases, with 11 bases between them. Germline CDR1 KGHSH, CDR2 LQKENI. CDR3 DNA sequence: TGTGCCAGCTCACCACAGGGGCCCGGGGAGACCCAGTACTTC. Translation: CASSPQGPGETQYF.

The chain employs TRBV2 and TRBJ1-5; TRBD1 is a possible D gene (5 bases). Germline V gene sequence: CDR1 SNHLY, CDR2 FYNNEI. The length of the CDR3 is 14 residues. Trimming stripped 6 bases from V and 6 bases from J, with 15 bases between. The CDR3, as DNA: TGTGCCAGCAGCGTACAGGCTGAGGGTCAGCCCCAGCATTTT. Translating gives CASSVQAEGQPQHF.

Only one count was recorded for this clonotype. V and J are TRBV20-1 and TRBJ1-1; the D is unclear. This CDR3 comprises 11 residues. In germline, CDR1 is DFQATT, CDR2 SNEGSKA (reference sequence). V lost 3 bases and J 8 bases, leaving 10 bases between the germline ends. The CDR3 spells CSASRRTEAFF. The CDR3 DNA follows: TGCAGTGCTAGTCGTCGGACCGAAGCTTTCTTT.

This sequence joins TRBV7-2 and TRBJ1-1; unclear D gene. The CDR3 consists of 14 residues. The V and J ends lost 5 bases and 0 bases respectively, with 10 bases between them. Germline CDR1 is SGHTA and CDR2 is FQGNSA. CDR3 residues: CASSPLLMNTEAFF. DNA for the CDR3: TGTGCCAGCAGCCCCCTCCTGATGAACACTGAAGCTTTCTTT.